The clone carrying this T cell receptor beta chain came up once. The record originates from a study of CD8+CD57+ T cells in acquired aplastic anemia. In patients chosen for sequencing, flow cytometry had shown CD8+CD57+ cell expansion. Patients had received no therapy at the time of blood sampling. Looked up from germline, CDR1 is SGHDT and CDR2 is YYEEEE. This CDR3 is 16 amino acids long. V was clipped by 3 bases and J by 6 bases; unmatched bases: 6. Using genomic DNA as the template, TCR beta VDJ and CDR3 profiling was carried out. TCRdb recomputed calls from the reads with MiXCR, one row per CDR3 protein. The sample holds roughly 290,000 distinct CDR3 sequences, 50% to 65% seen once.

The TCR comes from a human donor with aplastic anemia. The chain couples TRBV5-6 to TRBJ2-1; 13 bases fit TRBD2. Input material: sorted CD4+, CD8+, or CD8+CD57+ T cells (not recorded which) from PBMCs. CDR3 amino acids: CASSSRLAGGSNEQFF. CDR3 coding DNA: TGTGCCAGCAGCTCGAGACTAGCGGGAGGATCCAATGAGCAGTTCTTC.